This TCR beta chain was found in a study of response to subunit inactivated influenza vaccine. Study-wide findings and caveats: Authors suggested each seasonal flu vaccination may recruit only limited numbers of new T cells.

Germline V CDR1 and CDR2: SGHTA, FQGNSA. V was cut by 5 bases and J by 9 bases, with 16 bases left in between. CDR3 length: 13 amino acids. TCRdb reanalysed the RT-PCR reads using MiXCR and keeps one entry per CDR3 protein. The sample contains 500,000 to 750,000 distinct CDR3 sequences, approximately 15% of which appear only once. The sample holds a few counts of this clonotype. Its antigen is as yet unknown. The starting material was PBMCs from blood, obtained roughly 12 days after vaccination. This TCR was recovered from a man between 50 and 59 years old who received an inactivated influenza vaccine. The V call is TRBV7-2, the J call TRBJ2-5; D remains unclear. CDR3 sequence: CASSLGGTMAQYF. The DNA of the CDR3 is TGTGCCAGCAGCCTCGGTGGTACCATGGCCCAGTACTTC.